This entry describes one TCR beta chain. This entry comes from a study of blood T cell repertoires in COVID-19. As handled by the study authors: The authors estimated nucleated cell counts from reference gene primer amplification. Some clones are missing from TCRdb's copy, which holds only in-frame ones; the method was immunoSEQ multiplex PCR. The V and J calls and clone size are taken from that table; D and trimming were inferred from the DNA. This sample yields about 230,000 clones, of which around 83% are seen a single time; roughly 7% belongs to the top ten. The CDR3 covers 15 residues. V gave up 10 bases and J gave up 5 bases; unmatched junction bases: 16. Germline loops: CDR1 MNHNY, CDR2 SVGAGI (reference sequence).

The chain recombines TRBV6-6 with TRBJ1-1, with 7 positions matching TRBD1. What was sequenced was peripheral blood. The receptor's source is a woman in her forties or fifties with acute or convalescent COVID-19. CDR3 loop: CATRQGGGSGTEAFF. The CDR3 nucleotides read TGTGCCACCCGACAGGGTGGGGGTTCGGGGACTGAAGCTTTCTTT.